This T cell receptor (beta chain) was documented in a study of blood T cell repertoires in COVID-19. About the study: Researchers got acute and convalescent COVID-19 samples from the United States, Italy and Spain. From T cells, B-cell-depleted T cells, or PBMCs came the material, which was cDNA or gDNA.

Per the original methods: Cell counts per sample came from amplifying reference gene primers. Generated by immunoSEQ multiplex PCR, the TCRdb table keeps only in-frame clones and is missing some. V, J and clone size were drawn from that table, and D and trimming were deduced from the DNA. The profile shows 150,000 to 200,000 clones, around four fifths of them singletons. The CDR3 consists of 16 residues. Germline CDR1 is LGHDT and CDR2 is YNNKEL (reference sequence). Trimming at V came to 4 bases and at J to 4 bases, leaving 5 bases not matched to a gene. The J gene is TRBJ2-1, the V gene TRBV3-1 (or the pseudogene TRBV3-2); 12 positions agree with TRBD2. Sample: peripheral blood. This TCR was sampled from a man aged 30 to 39 with active or convalescent COVID-19. The CDR3 spells CASSPNLAGGYNEQFF. CDR3 in DNA: TGTGCCAGCAGCCCGAACCTAGCGGGGGGGTACAATGAGCAGTTCTTC.